The next 10 T cell receptor beta chains were all read from a single sample in a study of cytomegalovirus exposure and HLA in healthy donors. Primers: 60 Vbeta forward and 13 Jbeta reverse. Data came from immunoSEQ multiplex PCR; TCRdb stores just in-frame clones and leaves some out. The data show approximately 210,000 clones, 82% seen once. Sequencing was carried out using PBMCs. These receptors were collected from a man in his forties in good health and CMV-seropositive.

The V and J genes are TRBV7-9 and TRBJ2-5; TRBD1 matches 7 bases. CDR1 is SEHNR, CDR2 FQNEAQ, per germline (reference sequence). V dropped 6 bases and J dropped 4; count of bases not matched to a gene: 11. There are 15 residues in the CDR3. CDR3 sequence reads: CASSHGRTGAETQYF. The CDR3 coding sequence is TGTGCCAGCAGTCACGGCCGTACAGGGGCAGAGACCCAGTACTTC.

The genes are TRBV7-9 and TRBJ1-1; possibly TRBD1 for D (5 bases). The CDR3 runs 15 residues. V lost 4 bases and J lost 0, with 12 bases in between. Per germline, CDR1 SEHNR and CDR2 FQNEAQ (reference sequence). In DNA form, the CDR3 reads TGTGCCAGCAGCTGGAGGGACGGCATGAACACTGAAGCTTTCTTT. It specifies CASSWRDGMNTEAFF.

This chain links TRBV9 with TRBJ2-7; possible D gene TRBD2, 5 bases. The CDR3 consists of 13 residues. The V gene's germline CDR1 is SGDLS and CDR2 YYNGEE. V was pared by 4 bases and J by 4 bases, with 12 bases between. The DNA of the CDR3 is TGTGCCAGCAGCCCTAGCCCTTCTTACGAGCAGTACTTC. Residues: CASSPSPSYEQYF.

V gene TRBV19 combines with J gene TRBJ2-7, with 7 bases aligning to TRBD1. The CDR3 has 16 residues. The V gene's germline CDR1 is LNHDA and CDR2 SQIVND (reference sequence). V dropped 5 bases and J dropped 5; count of bases not matched to a gene: 15. CDR3: CASSQGTSTGNHEQYF. The CDR3 DNA reads as TGTGCCAGTAGTCAAGGGACCTCGACAGGGAACCACGAGCAGTACTTC.

The chain carries TRBV6-1 and TRBJ2-5; tentative D call: TRBD1 (6 bases). Trimming pared 4 bases from V and 2 bases from J, leaving 11 bases between. Germline lookup yields CDR1 MNHNS and CDR2 SASEGT. CDR3 length: 14 amino acids. The CDR3 loop is CASSADRLQETQYF. In nucleotides, the CDR3 is TGTGCCAGCAGTGCGGACAGATTGCAAGAGACCCAGTACTTC.

CDR3 region: CASSVGDRDTEAFF. For the CDR3, the DNA is TGTGCCAGCAGCGTAGGGGACAGGGACACTGAAGCTTTCTTT. The V gene is TRBV9, the J gene TRBJ1-1, with 9 positions matching TRBD1. The CDR3 loop spans 14 amino acids. The V gene end was trimmed by 0 bases and the J gene end by 3 bases; junction bases not matched to a gene: 0. Germline V gene lookup returns CDR1 SGDLS and CDR2 YYNGEE.

The sample holds a few counts of this clone. The chain couples TRBV5-1 to TRBJ2-2, with TRBD1 matching 8 bases. The CDR3 totals 17 residues. Trimming cost V 3 bases and J 1 base; bases outside gene matches: 8. In germline, CDR1 is SGHRS, CDR2 YFSETQ. CDR3 in amino acids: CASSSEPGQENTGELFF. The CDR3 region has the DNA TGCGCCAGCAGCTCGGAACCGGGACAGGAGAACACCGGGGAGCTGTTTTTT.

The V and J genes are TRBV7-9 and TRBJ2-1; 9 positions agree with TRBD2. CDR1 is SEHNR, CDR2 FQNEAQ, per germline (reference sequence). The CDR3 extends over 13 amino acids. Trimming took 3 bases from V and 10 from J; bases not matched to a gene: 4. In nucleotides, the CDR3 is TGTGCCAGCAGCTTGGTAGGACTAGCGGAGCAGTTCTTC. Its protein product is CASSLVGLAEQFF.

This clone was observed a handful of times. The chain uses TRBV19 and TRBJ2-1; 9 bases are shared with TRBD1. V shed 8 bases, J shed 11 bases, and the junction held 22 bases outside the gene matches. Germline CDR1 reads LNHDA; CDR2 reads SQIVND (reference sequence). The CDR3 sequence is 17 residues long. In nucleotides, the CDR3 is TGTGCCAGTTCCAATATCCCCGGGGGGACAGGGCCCTTTAAGCAGTTCTTC. This encodes CASSNIPGGTGPFKQFF.

This CDR3 reads CASSDEQWTLGNEKLFF. In DNA form, the CDR3 reads TGTGCCAGCAGTGATGAGCAATGGACACTCGGAAATGAAAAACTGTTTTTT. V gene TRBV6-1 combines with J gene TRBJ1-4, with D possibly being TRBD1 (5 bases). Trimming pared 3 bases from V and 5 bases from J, leaving 19 bases between. Germline loops: CDR1 MNHNS, CDR2 SASEGT. The CDR3 is 17 amino acids.